These 28 T cell receptor beta chains were sequenced from one sample in a study of T cell repertoires in cytomegalovirus infection. One entry per CDR3 protein, called by TCRdb with MiXCR from the reads. Here the sample spans around 900,000 distinct CDR3 sequences, around 29% being singletons. These receptors are not linked to any known antigen. Sequenced material: cultured CD8+ T cells from PBMCs, taken from culture after CMV antigen stimulation. Source of these receptors: a human donor in good health (CMV status not recorded). Some clones in this sample may be carry-over from other donors' samples.

This clonotype was detected only a few times. This chain joins TRBV6-6 and TRBJ1-2; 7 bases map to TRBD1. The CDR3 runs to 13 residues. Germline V gene lookup returns CDR1 MNHNY and CDR2 SVGAGI (reference sequence). The V and J ends lost 6 bases and 8 bases, in that order; junction bases with no gene match: 9. The CDR3 DNA reads TGTGCCAGCAGCACCCTGACAGGGAGGGGCTACACCTTC. Its protein product is CASSTLTGRGYTF.

This clonotype was counted only a few times. CDR3 DNA: TGTGCCAGCAGTTACATGGGGCGCGGCTACACCTTC. It translates to CASSYMGRGYTF. V is TRBV6-5 and J is TRBJ1-2, with D possibly TRBD1 on 5 matching bases. Per the germline V gene, CDR1 is MNHEY and CDR2 is SVGAGI. The CDR3 length is 12 residues. V was clipped by 2 bases and J by 8 bases, with 9 bases between them.

As to this clonotype: Its ends do not fully match the called genes, so a read error is possible. V and J are TRBV7-6 and TRBJ1-1; perhaps TRBD1 as D (5 bases). This CDR3 region has 14 residues. Germline V gene data show CDR1 as SGHVS and CDR2 as FNYEAQ. DNA for the CDR3: TGTACCAGCAGCTTCCCAGGGAGGAACACTGAAGCTTTCTTT. It is translated as CTSSFPGRNTEAFF.

In this sample, this clonotype turned up a few times. This CDR3 reads CASSFRAGQETQYF. In nucleotides, the CDR3 is TGTGCCAGCAGTTTTAGGGCGGGGCAGGAGACCCAGTACTTC. V and J are TRBV12-3 or TRBV12-4 and TRBJ2-5; a possible D gene is TRBD2 (6 bases). The CDR3 covers 14 residues. Deletions cut 3 bases from V and 5 bases from J, with 13 bases between.

The rearrangement uses TRBV4-3 and TRBJ2-1; 12 positions agree with TRBD2. The CDR3 sequence is 17 residues long. The germline V gene has CDR1 LGHNA and CDR2 YSLEER. Unmatched junction bases numbered 10, after V lost 3 bases and J lost 7 bases. This CDR3 is CASSQLPSGGAENEQFF. CDR3 sequence (DNA): TGCGCCAGCAGCCAGCTTCCTAGCGGGGGGGCGGAGAATGAGCAGTTCTTC.

Only a few counts were recorded for this clonotype. This chain connects TRBV27 to TRBJ2-7; 9 bases match TRBD2. With V trimmed by 2 bases and J by 5 bases, 4 bases remained unmatched. This CDR3 spans 14 amino acids. Germline CDR1 MNHEY, CDR2 SMNVEV (reference sequence). CDR3 nucleotide sequence: TGTGCCAGCAGTTTAAAGCTAGCGGGGAACGAGCAGTACTTC. Protein sequence: CASSLKLAGNEQYF.

The table lists this clonotype with a few counts. This chain connects TRBV5-4 to TRBJ2-7, with TRBD2 identical over 8 bases. CDR1 is SGHNT and CDR2 is YYREEE in the germline V gene (reference sequence). The CDR3 runs 14 residues. J lost 4 bases, V lost 4 bases, and 7 bases had no gene match. CDR3 residues: CASSPGVAGYEQYF. The CDR3 DNA is TGTGCCAGCAGCCCGGGGGTAGCGGGGTACGAGCAGTACTTC.

The rearrangement uses TRBV2 and TRBJ1-2, with unresolved D. The CDR3 extends over 11 amino acids. CDR1 and CDR2 from the germline V gene are SNHLY and FYNNEI. Trimming pared 7 bases from V and 3 bases from J, leaving 6 bases between. This chain's CDR3 is CASTIDYGYTF. The CDR3 bases are TGTGCCAGCACCATAGACTATGGCTACACCTTC.

The V and J genes are TRBV7-8 and TRBJ1-6; D possibly corresponds to TRBD1 (5 bases). Germline CDR1 and CDR2: SGHVS and FQNEAQ. The CDR3 extends over 12 amino acids. Trimming cost V 5 bases and J 12 bases, with 11 bases left between them. In DNA form, the CDR3 reads TGTGCCAGCAGCCCCACCAGGGAACCCCTCCACTTT. This encodes CASSPTREPLHF. The full variable domain, rest sourced from reference TRBV7-8 and TRBJ1-6, is GAGVSQSPRYKVAKRGQDVALRCDPISGHVSLFWYQQALGQGPEFLTYFQNEAQLDKSGLPSDRFFAERPEGSVSTLKIQRTQQEDSAVYLCASSPTREPLHFGNGTRLTVT.

This chain uses TRBV13 with TRBJ1-6; TRBD1 matches 7 bases. The CDR3 covers 17 residues. The J segment lost 2 bases and the V segment lost 5 bases, leaving 9 bases of the junction unmatched. CDR1 is PRHDT and CDR2 is FYEKMQ in the germline V gene (reference sequence). CDR3 in amino acids: CASSPRQGQTYNSPLHF. CDR3 in DNA: TGTGCCAGCAGCCCCCGACAGGGCCAGACCTATAATTCACCCCTCCACTTT.

The J gene is TRBJ2-7, the V gene TRBV29-1; 9 positions agree with TRBD2. The germline V gene has CDR1 SQVTM and CDR2 ANQGSEA. The CDR3 has 13 amino acids. After removal of 6 bases from V and 2 bases from J, the junction contained 5 bases not matched to a gene. CDR3 protein: CSVSGGRTYEQYF. The CDR3 DNA reads TGCAGCGTGAGCGGGGGGCGTACCTACGAGCAGTACTTC.

This clonotype showed up just a few times. The chain employs TRBV5-5 and TRBJ1-5; TRBD1 matches at 7 bases. CDR1 and CDR2 from the germline V gene are SGHKS and YYEKEE (reference sequence). The CDR3 consists of 17 residues. Trimming removed 3 bases from V and 6 bases from J; junction bases left unmatched: 15. CDR3 sequence reads: CASSSETDRVVSQPQHF. In nucleotides, the CDR3 is TGTGCCAGCAGCTCGGAGACTGACAGGGTCGTAAGTCAGCCCCAGCATTTT.

This clonotype was observed a few times. This sequence joins TRBV7-6 and TRBJ2-5; D is undetermined. V lost 1 base, J lost 0 bases, and 6 bases lay in between. The CDR3 spans 14 residues. Germline CDR1 reads SGHVS; CDR2 reads FNYEAQ. The CDR3 sequence: CASSLGVYQETQYF. CDR3 coding DNA: TGTGCCAGCAGCTTAGGGGTCTACCAAGAGACCCAGTACTTC. Together with reference TRBV7-6 and TRBJ2-5, the CDR3 gives the full variable domain: GAGVSQSPRYKVTKRGQDVALRCDPISGHVSLYWYRQALGQGPEFLTYFNYEAQQDKSGLPNDRFSAERPEGSISTLTIQRTEQRDSAMYRCASSLGVYQETQYFGPGTRLLVL.

The chain has TRBV28 and TRBJ1-2; D unclear. Germline CDR1 MDHEN, CDR2 SYDVKM. V was trimmed by 2 bases and J by 12 bases, leaving 10 bases between them. This CDR3 has 11 residues. The CDR3 DNA follows: TGTGCCAGCAGTTTAAGCGACCGTAACACCTTC. It is translated as CASSLSDRNTF.

This chain joins TRBV23-1 and TRBJ1-6, with D possibly matching TRBD1 (5 bases). TRBV23-1 is identified as an open reading frame with a role that is uncertain. The CDR3 contains 16 residues. V lost 0 bases and J 7 bases, leaving 13 bases between the germline ends. DNA for the CDR3: TGCGCCAGCAGTCAATCTCAAGGGGAACCCAATTCACCCCTCCACTTT. As protein: CASSQSQGEPNSPLHF.

This clonotype was seen repeatedly, ten times or more. V is TRBV7-3 and J is TRBJ2-1, with D hard to call. Trimming shortened V by 2 bases and J by 4 bases, and 12 bases separated the two germline ends. Germline CDR1 SGHTA, CDR2 FQGTGA. This CDR3 has 15 residues. CDR3 loop: CASSLEVGQYNEQFF. CDR3 sequence (DNA): TGTGCCAGCAGCTTAGAGGTTGGGCAGTACAATGAGCAGTTCTTC. The full variable domain, rest sourced from reference TRBV7-3 and TRBJ2-1, is GAGVSQTPSNKVTEKGKYVELRCDPISGHTALYWYRQSLGQGPEFLIYFQGTGAADDSGLPNDRFFAVRPEGSVSTLKIQRTERGDSAVYLCASSLEVGQYNEQFFGPGTRLTVL.

V is TRBV2 and J is TRBJ1-3; tentatively, D is TRBD1 (5 bases). Trimming left V 5 bases short and J 3 bases short, with 14 bases between. The CDR3 length is 15 residues. Per the germline V gene, CDR1 is SNHLY and CDR2 is FYNNEI. CDR3 loop: CASSSEEGLGNTIYF. The CDR3 DNA reads TGTGCCAGCAGTTCCGAGGAGGGGCTTGGAAACACCATATATTTT. Based on the CDR3 plus reference TRBV2 and TRBJ1-3, the full variable domain is EPEVTQTPSHQVTQMGQEVILRCVPISNHLYFYWYRQILGQKVEFLVSFYNNEISEKSEIFDDQFSVERPDGSNFTLKIRSTKLEDSAMYFCASSSEEGLGNTIYFGEGSWLTVV.

The CDR3 DNA reads TGCGCCAGCAGCTTCCCAAAATCGGGTAGCGGCCAAAGCACAGATACGCAGTATTTT. This gives the protein CASSFPKSGSGQSTDTQYF. The chain joins TRBV5-1 to TRBJ2-3, with TRBD2 as a possible D gene (6 bases). The V gene's germline CDR1 is SGHRS and CDR2 YFSETQ. Trimming cost V 2 bases and J 0 bases, with 22 bases left between them. The CDR3 sequence is 19 residues long.

This clonotype was observed at least ten times. This chain connects TRBV2 to TRBJ1-1, with 9 bases lining up with TRBD1. Trimming at V came to 6 bases and at J to 1 base, leaving 3 bases not matched to a gene. The germline gives CDR1 SNHLY, CDR2 FYNNEI. The CDR3 extends over 14 amino acids. The CDR3 sequence is CASSYRGQNTEAFF. CDR3 in DNA: TGTGCCAGCAGCTACAGGGGGCAGAACACTGAAGCTTTCTTT.

This clonotype was picked up one time. The chain has TRBV13 and TRBJ2-7, with 7 bases identical to TRBD1. CDR1 is PRHDT and CDR2 is FYEKMQ in the germline V gene (reference sequence). Losses at the gene ends were 4 bases for V and 6 bases for J; bases not matched to a gene: 12. This CDR3 region has 15 residues. CDR3 sequence reads: CASSSSLTGPGEQYV. CDR3 bases: TGTGCCAGCAGCTCTTCCTTGACAGGGCCGGGCGAGCAGTACGTC.

This chain joins TRBV5-6 and TRBJ1-1; weak D call: TRBD1 (5 bases). Germline V gene lookup returns CDR1 SGHDT and CDR2 YYEEEE. CDR3 length: 13 residues. Trimming took off 0 bases at V and 10 bases at J, with 13 bases between the two ends. In nucleotides, the CDR3 is TGTGCCAGCAGCTTGGGTCTCAGGAGGGGAGCTTTCTTT. This codes for CASSLGLRRGAFF.

The chain is built from TRBV27 and TRBJ1-4; no firm D call. This CDR3 contains 12 residues. In germline, CDR1 is MNHEY, CDR2 SMNVEV (reference sequence). Trimming took 8 bases from V and 12 from J, leaving 16 bases between them. The CDR3: CASGLIGQELFF. The CDR3 region has the DNA TGTGCCAGCGGCTTAATAGGGCAGGAACTGTTTTTT.

This clonotype has ten or more counts. The chain uses TRBV7-2 and TRBJ1-1; D not resolved. There are 14 residues in the CDR3. Germline values: CDR1 SGHTA, CDR2 FQGNSA. With 2 bases removed from V and 3 bases from J, the gap between germline ends came to 10 bases. The CDR3 sequence is CASSLLSQDTEAFF. The CDR3 DNA follows: TGTGCCAGCAGCTTATTATCTCAGGACACTGAAGCTTTCTTT.

Ten or more counts support this clonotype. The chain couples TRBV7-9 to TRBJ2-7; 11 nucleotides align to TRBD1. Per germline, CDR1 SEHNR and CDR2 FQNEAQ (reference sequence). With 4 bases clipped from V and 2 bases from J, the junction kept 1 base outside the gene matches. This CDR3 contains 14 residues. CDR3 sequence (DNA): TGTGCCAGCAGCTCGGACAGGGGGCCCTACGAGCAGTACTTC. Translated: CASSSDRGPYEQYF.

The J gene is TRBJ2-7, the V gene TRBV10-3; 8 bases match TRBD2. CDR1 ENHRY and CDR2 SYGVKD come from the germline V gene. The junction had 10 bases not matched to a gene; V was cut back by 4 bases and J by 2 bases. CDR3 length equals 16 residues. CDR3 sequence: CAISGTSRNGPYEQYV. CDR3 nucleotides: TGTGCCATCAGTGGGACTAGCCGAAATGGACCCTACGAGCAGTACGTC.

This clonotype was detected ten times or more. This chain connects TRBV7-8 to TRBJ2-1, with D perhaps being TRBD1 or TRBD2 (5 bases each). Trimming cost V 4 bases and J 5 bases, with 21 bases left between them. The germline gives CDR1 SGHVS, CDR2 FQNEAQ. CDR3 size: 17 residues. CDR3 DNA sequence: TGTGCCAGCAGCTCCCTCCCCACTGTCCGGGGCCACAATGAGCAGTTCTTC. Its protein product is CASSSLPTVRGHNEQFF. The variable domain in full, with the rest retrieved from reference TRBV7-8 and TRBJ2-1, is GAGVSQSPRYKVAKRGQDVALRCDPISGHVSLFWYQQALGQGPEFLTYFQNEAQLDKSGLPSDRFFAERPEGSVSTLKIQRTQQEDSAVYLCASSSLPTVRGHNEQFFGPGTRLTVL.

This chain uses TRBV7-6 with TRBJ2-4; D is uncertain. The germline CDR1 and CDR2 sequences are SGHVS and FNYEAQ. Trimming cost V 5 bases and J 3 bases, with 8 bases left between them. The CDR3 spans 13 residues. CDR3 nucleotides: TGTGCCAGCAGCCCGATGGTCAAAAACATTCAGTACTTC. This codes for CASSPMVKNIQYF.

This clonotype showed up just a few times. J is TRBJ2-3 and V is TRBV7-6; possibly TRBD1 for D (5 bases). The length of the CDR3 is 15 residues. From germline, CDR1 is SGHVS and CDR2 FNYEAQ. V was pared by 2 bases and J by 2 bases, with 11 bases between. The CDR3 region is CASSLPGIHTDTQYF. In nucleotides, the CDR3 is TGTGCCAGCAGCTTACCAGGGATACACACAGATACGCAGTATTTT.